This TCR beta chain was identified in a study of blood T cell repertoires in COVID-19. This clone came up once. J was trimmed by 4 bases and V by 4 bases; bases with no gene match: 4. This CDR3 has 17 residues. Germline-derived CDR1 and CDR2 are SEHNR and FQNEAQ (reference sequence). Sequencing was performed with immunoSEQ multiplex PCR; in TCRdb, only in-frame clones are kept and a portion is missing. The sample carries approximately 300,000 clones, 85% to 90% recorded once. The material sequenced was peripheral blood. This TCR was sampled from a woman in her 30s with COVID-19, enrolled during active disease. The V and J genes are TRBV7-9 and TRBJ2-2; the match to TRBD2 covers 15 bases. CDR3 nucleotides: TGTGCCAGCAGCTCTGGACTAGCGGGGGGGTTCACCGGGGAGCTGTTTTTT. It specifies CASSSGLAGGFTGELFF. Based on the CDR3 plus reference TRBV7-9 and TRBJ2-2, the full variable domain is DTGVSQNPRHKITKRGQNVTFRCDPISEHNRLYWYRQTLGQGPEFLTYFQNEAQLEKSRLLSDRFSAERPKGSFSTLEIQRTEQGDSAMYLCASSSGLAGGFTGELFFGEGSRLTVL.